The 27 T cell receptor beta chains below come from one sample, sequenced in a study of sequential checkpoint blockade in melanoma. Repertoires were generated with immunoSEQ multiplex PCR, while TCRdb's copy carries only in-frame clones and drops some. The sample contains around 41,000 clones, roughly 85% of which appear only once. Specified treatment: randomized to nivolumab then ipilimumab (arm A) or the reverse (arm B). The sequenced sample was CD8+ T cells sorted from blood (inferred from file names), obtained from a patient given nivolumab and ipilimumab in sequence. All receptors derive from a human donor with melanoma.

The chain employs TRBV27 and TRBJ2-7, with D possibly matching TRBD1 (5 bases). The ends were cut back, 1 base at V and 4 bases at J, with 11 bases in the middle. The germline V gene has CDR1 MNHEY and CDR2 SMNVEV (reference sequence). The CDR3 covers 14 residues. DNA of the CDR3: TGTGCCAGCAGTTTATACGCGACAGCTTACGAGCAGTACGTC. This encodes CASSLYATAYEQYV.

This sequence joins TRBV7-6 and TRBJ2-1; weak D call: TRBD1 (5 bases). The ends were cut back, 1 base at V and 8 bases at J, with 9 bases in the middle. The CDR3 has 13 residues. The germline CDR1 and CDR2 sequences are SGHVS and FNYEAQ. CDR3 DNA: TGTGCCAGCAGCTTAGGGGCCAGGGATGAGCAGTTCTTC. Translating gives CASSLGARDEQFF.

The chain links TRBV27 to TRBJ2-7; unclear D gene. The CDR3 is made up of 13 amino acids. Germline assignment: CDR1 MNHEY and CDR2 SMNVEV (reference sequence). The V end lost 3 bases, the J end lost 2 bases, and 8 bases lay between the germline ends. The chain's CDR3 is CASSFGSAYEQYF. The CDR3 coding sequence is TGTGCCAGCAGTTTTGGCAGCGCCTACGAGCAGTACTTC.

The chain employs TRBV18 and TRBJ2-1; 8 bases are shared with TRBD1. This CDR3 has 15 amino acids. In germline, CDR1 is KGHSH, CDR2 LQKENI. The V segment lost 2 bases and the J segment 3 bases; nucleotides outside the gene matches: 3. The CDR3 spells CASSPGTGIYNEQFF. The CDR3 region has the DNA TGTGCCAGCTCACCAGGGACAGGAATCTACAATGAGCAGTTCTTC.

The chain's CDR3 is CATSRVMRLKETQYF. DNA for the CDR3: TGTGCCACCAGCAGAGTCATGAGACTTAAGGAGACCCAGTACTTC. V and J are TRBV15 and TRBJ2-5; D unresolved. This CDR3 has 15 residues. Trimming shortened V by 1 base and J by 5 bases, and 14 bases separated the two germline ends. From germline, CDR1 is LNHNV and CDR2 YYDKDF (reference sequence). Together with reference TRBV15 and TRBJ2-5, the CDR3 gives the full variable domain: DAMVIQNPRYQVTQFGKPVTLSCSQTLNHNVMYWYQQKSSQAPKLLFHYYDKDFNNEADTPDNFQSRRPNTSFCFLDIRSPGLGDTAMYLCATSRVMRLKETQYFGPGTRLLVL.

V usage is TRBV6-6 and J usage is TRBJ1-2; 8 bases match TRBD1. Germline V gives CDR1 MNHNY, CDR2 SVGAGI (reference sequence). With V trimmed by 6 bases and J by 8 bases, 8 bases remained unmatched. There are 13 residues in the CDR3. CDR3 residues: CASSRTGDRGYTF. CDR3 sequence (DNA): TGTGCCAGCAGCCGAACGGGGGACAGGGGCTACACCTTC.

This chain connects TRBV19 to TRBJ2-1; D call uncertain. The CDR3 loop spans 15 amino acids. Germline V CDR1 and CDR2: LNHDA, SQIVND (reference sequence). V was shortened by 3 bases and J by 6 bases, with 15 bases between the two germline ends. CDR3 coding DNA: TGTGCCAGTAGTATCTACACTATCCCTCTCAATGAGCAGTTCTTC. Amino acid sequence: CASSIYTIPLNEQFF.

The CDR3 sequence is CASSEGTSDNEQFF. CDR3 bases: TGTGCCAGCAGCGAAGGGACTAGCGACAATGAGCAGTTCTTC. The genes are TRBV9 and TRBJ2-1; 10 nucleotides line up with TRBD2. The CDR3 spans 14 residues. In germline, CDR1 is SGDLS, CDR2 YYNGEE. V lost 3 bases to trimming and J lost 5 bases; unmatched junction nucleotides: 2.

The chain combines TRBV6-5 with TRBJ1-5, with TRBD1 as a possible D gene (5 bases). The V gene lost 3 bases and the J gene lost 9 bases, with 21 bases spanning the gap. Germline values: CDR1 MNHEY, CDR2 SVGAGI. The CDR3 contains 16 residues. The CDR3 coding sequence is TGTGCCAGCAGTTATACAAGCGGGCAGGGAACATGGCCCCAGCATTTT. This translates into CASSYTSGQGTWPQHF.

This chain joins TRBV6-6 and TRBJ1-2, with D tentatively TRBD1 (6 bases). This CDR3 has 16 amino acids. Germline values: CDR1 MNHNY, CDR2 SVGAGI (reference sequence). The V and J ends lost 6 bases and 2 bases respectively, with 19 bases between them. CDR3 loop: CASSYLLGARNYGYTF. CDR3 sequence (DNA): TGTGCCAGCAGCTACCTCCTGGGGGCTCGGAACTATGGCTACACCTTC.

Here the CDR3 reads CAWGGTGDTGELFF. The CDR3 DNA is TGTGCCTGGGGTGGAACAGGGGACACCGGGGAGCTGTTTTTT. The J gene is TRBJ2-2, the V gene TRBV30, with 7 bases identical to TRBD1. This CDR3 spans 14 amino acids. Losses at the gene ends were 5 bases for V and 3 bases for J; bases not matched to a gene: 6. Germline V gene sequence: CDR1 GTSNPN, CDR2 SVGIG (reference sequence). The variable domain in full, with the rest retrieved from reference TRBV30 and TRBJ2-2, is SQTIHQWPATLVQPVGSPLSLECTVEGTSNPNLYWYRQAAGRGLQLLFYSVGIGQISSEVPQNLSASRPQDRQFILSSKKLLLSDSGFYLCAWGGTGDTGELFFGEGSRLTVL.

In this sample, this clone turned up once. This chain connects TRBV4-3 to TRBJ2-2, with 9 bases identical to TRBD2. The V gene end was trimmed by 0 bases and the J gene end by 4 bases; junction bases not matched to a gene: 6. This CDR3 comprises 17 residues. Germline V CDR1 and CDR2: LGHNA, YSLEER. CDR3 in DNA: TGCGCCAGCAGCCAAGATATAGCGGGAGTAGGCACCGGGGAGCTGTTTTTT. Translating it yields CASSQDIAGVGTGELFF.

This clone was seen just once. The chain combines TRBV9 with TRBJ2-5, with D perhaps matching TRBD2 (7 bases). Per the germline V gene, CDR1 is SGDLS and CDR2 is YYNGEE. CDR3 length equals 16 residues. The V gene lost 4 bases and the J gene lost 4 bases, with 20 bases spanning the gap. The DNA of the CDR3 is TGTGCCAGCAGCCTCCCTGGGGGGGCGGAAGTAGAGACCCAGTACTTC. It specifies CASSLPGGAEVETQYF.

V gene TRBV5-6 combines with J gene TRBJ2-5, with D maybe TRBD1 (5 bases). This CDR3 spans 14 amino acids. CDR1 SGHDT and CDR2 YYEEEE come from the germline V gene. V was pared by 1 base and J by 0 bases, with 7 bases between. The CDR3 protein is CASSLRQNQETQYF. CDR3 coding DNA: TGTGCCAGCAGCTTGAGACAGAACCAAGAGACCCAGTACTTC. The full variable domain, completed using reference TRBV5-6 and TRBJ2-5, is DAGVTQSPTHLIKTRGQQVTLRCSPKSGHDTVSWYQQALGQGPQFIFQYYEEEERQRGNFPDRFSGHQFPNYSSELNVNALLLGDSALYLCASSLRQNQETQYFGPGTRLLVL.

This rearrangement joins TRBV7-7 to TRBJ2-7; 9 positions match TRBD2. J lost 1 base, V lost 5 bases, and 6 bases had no gene match. The CDR3 extends over 15 amino acids. The V gene's germline CDR1 is SSHAT and CDR2 FNYEAQ (reference sequence). CDR3 nucleotide sequence: TGTGCCAGCAGCCTAGGGACTAGCACTTCCTACGAGCAGTACTTC. Its protein product is CASSLGTSTSYEQYF.

This clone was detected only once. The J gene is TRBJ2-5, the V gene TRBV4-1, with 12 bases matching TRBD2. The J segment lost 5 bases and the V segment lost 1 base, leaving 8 bases of the junction unmatched. This CDR3 comprises 17 residues. Germline CDR1 is MGHRA and CDR2 is YSYEKL. In nucleotides, the CDR3 is TGCGCCAGCAGCCAAGTCCTCCCTAGCGGGAGGGATGAGACCCAGTACTTC. Its translation is CASSQVLPSGRDETQYF.

The CDR3 reads CASSYGGGNTGELFF. The CDR3 nucleotides are TGTGCCAGCAGTTACGGCGGGGGTAACACCGGGGAGCTGTTTTTT. The chain recombines TRBV6-5 with TRBJ2-2; 7 bases are a match to TRBD2. From germline, CDR1 is MNHEY and CDR2 SVGAGI. After removal of 2 bases from V and 2 bases from J, the junction contained 2 bases not matched to a gene. CDR3 size: 15 residues.

The chain links TRBV10-2 to TRBJ2-7; 10 nucleotides align to TRBD1. V lost 5 bases to trimming and J lost 4 bases; unmatched junction nucleotides: 5. The CDR3 sequence is 14 residues long. Germline lookup yields CDR1 WSHSY and CDR2 SAAADI. CDR3 DNA sequence: TGCGCCAGCAGTCACCGGGACAGGGGTTACGAGCAGTACTTC. It yields the protein CASSHRDRGYEQYF.

This chain connects TRBV28 to TRBJ2-1; D is undetermined. Germline V gene sequence: CDR1 MDHEN, CDR2 SYDVKM. The CDR3 runs 11 residues. The V gene lost 4 bases and the J gene lost 10 bases, with 8 bases spanning the gap. The CDR3 is CASSSSGEQFF. The CDR3 DNA sequence: TGTGCCAGCAGTTCCTCAGGCGAGCAGTTCTTC.

The chain employs TRBV5-1 and TRBJ2-3; 12 nucleotides line up with TRBD1. The V gene's germline CDR1 is SGHRS and CDR2 YFSETQ. J lost 6 bases, V lost 4 bases, and 6 bases had no gene match. The CDR3 sequence is 15 residues long. The CDR3 coding sequence is TGCGCCAGCAGCGCGGGGACAGGGGGCTTGGATACGCAGTATTTT. Encoded protein: CASSAGTGGLDTQYF.

The chain joins TRBV30 to TRBJ2-3; perhaps TRBD2 as D (6 bases). Trimming pared 2 bases from V and 6 bases from J, leaving 18 bases between. Germline assignment: CDR1 GTSNPN and CDR2 SVGIG (reference sequence). The CDR3 spans 15 residues. The CDR3 DNA reads as TGTGCCTGGAGTACAGAAACTAGCCCTCTGGATACGCAGTATTTT. Amino acids: CAWSTETSPLDTQYF.

The chain is built from TRBV6-5 and TRBJ1-2; 10 positions match TRBD1. The CDR3 runs 14 residues. The germline V gene encodes CDR1 MNHEY and CDR2 SVGAGI. J gave up 8 bases and V 0 bases, and 3 bases lay outside the gene matches. The CDR3 nucleotides read TGTGCCAGCAGTTACTCAGGGACAGGGGAAGGCTACACCTTC. This encodes CASSYSGTGEGYTF.

This chain uses TRBV19 with TRBJ2-5, with D perhaps TRBD1 (5 bases). TRBJ2-7 matches the DNA end more closely, so the J call is doubtful. The CDR3 sequence is 14 residues long. Germline V CDR1 and CDR2: LNHDA, SQIVND (reference sequence). The DNA for the CDR3 is TGTGCCAGTAGTACCCAGGGTGGCCCTTACGAGCAGTACTTC. The encoded protein is CASSTQGGPYEQYF.

The chain carries TRBV5-1 and TRBJ2-1; 8 bases map to TRBD1. With V trimmed by 2 bases and J by 7 bases, 11 bases remained unmatched. Germline V CDR1 and CDR2: SGHRS, YFSETQ. The CDR3 totals 16 residues. The CDR3 nucleotides are TGCGCCAGCAGCTTATGGACAGGGATCATAGGTAATGAGCAGTTCTTC. Translating it yields CASSLWTGIIGNEQFF. Full variable domain (remainder filled in from reference TRBV5-1 and TRBJ2-1): KAGVTQTPRYLIKTRGQQVTLSCSPISGHRSVSWYQQTPGQGLQFLFEYFSETQRNKGNFPGRFSGRQFSNSRSEMNVSTLELGDSALYLCASSLWTGIIGNEQFFGPGTRLTVL.

The CDR3 DNA is TGTGCCAGCAGCAGCGGACAGTCCGGGGAGCTGTTTTTT. Translating it yields CASSSGQSGELFF. The rearrangement links TRBV5-4 to TRBJ2-2; D may be TRBD1 (6 bases). The CDR3 contains 13 residues. V was trimmed by 4 bases and J by 6 bases, leaving 10 bases between them. Germline V lookup: CDR1 SGHNT, CDR2 YYREEE (reference sequence).

The chain employs TRBV6-1 and TRBJ2-7; D may be TRBD2 (5 bases). The CDR3 extends over 16 amino acids. V dropped 2 bases and J dropped 3 bases, with 17 bases sitting between them. Germline loops: CDR1 MNHNS, CDR2 SASEGT. DNA for the CDR3: TGTGCCAGCAGTGAAATCGGCCCAAACGGGGTCTACGAGCAGTACTTC. Its protein is CASSEIGPNGVYEQYF.

The chain joins TRBV4-2 to TRBJ2-2; 8 bases fit TRBD2. Germline V CDR1 and CDR2: LGHNA, YNFKEQ. The V segment lost 4 bases and the J segment 5 bases; nucleotides outside the gene matches: 9. This CDR3 has 16 amino acids. CDR3 sequence: CASSPRAGGQTGELFF. CDR3 nucleotide sequence: TGTGCCAGCAGCCCTCGGGCGGGAGGCCAAACCGGGGAGCTGTTTTTT.